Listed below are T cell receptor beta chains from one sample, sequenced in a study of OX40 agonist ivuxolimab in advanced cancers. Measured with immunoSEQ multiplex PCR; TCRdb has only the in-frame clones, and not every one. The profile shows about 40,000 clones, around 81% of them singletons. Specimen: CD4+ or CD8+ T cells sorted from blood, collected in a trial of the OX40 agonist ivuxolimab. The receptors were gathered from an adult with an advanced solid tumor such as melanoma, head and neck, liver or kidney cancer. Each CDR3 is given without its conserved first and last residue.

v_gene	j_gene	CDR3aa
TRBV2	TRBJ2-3	ASSEGGASTDTQY
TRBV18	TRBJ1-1	ASSPPARGAVNTEAF
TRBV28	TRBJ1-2	ASSLTQGLYGYT
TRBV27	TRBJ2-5	ASSPLADQETQY
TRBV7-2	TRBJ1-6	ASSLGGSPLH
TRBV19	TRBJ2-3	ASSNWGGADTQY
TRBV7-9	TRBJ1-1	ASSLGPANTEAF
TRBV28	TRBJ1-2	ASSLNAQGSGGYT
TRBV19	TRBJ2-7	ASSIGSGLNSYEQY
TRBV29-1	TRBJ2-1	SAPAGGLSSYNEQF
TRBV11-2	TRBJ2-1	ASSYRQGNEQF
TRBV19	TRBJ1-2	ASSDRDRANYGYT
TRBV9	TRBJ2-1	ASSPRTGRDEQF
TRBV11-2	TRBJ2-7	ASSKSSYEQY
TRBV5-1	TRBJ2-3	ASSLARGGGTDTQY
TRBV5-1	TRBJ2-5	ASSLVGGLGETQY
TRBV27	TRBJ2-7	ASSPTAGTGPIYEQY
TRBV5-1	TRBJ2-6	ASSLPEGYGANVLT
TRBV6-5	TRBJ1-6	ASSYSITGGVSPLH
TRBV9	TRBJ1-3	ASSVGSSSGNTIY
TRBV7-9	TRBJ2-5	ASSLPIATSGTGETQY
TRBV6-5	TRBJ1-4	ASSYSRDLPGEKLF
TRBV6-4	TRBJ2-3	ASRTSGSADTQY
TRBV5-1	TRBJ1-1	ASSLGDYPVNTEAF
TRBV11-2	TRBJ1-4	ASSRPGRKGEKLF
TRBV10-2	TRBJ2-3	ASRGLAGGPDTQY
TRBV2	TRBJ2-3	ASREGPTDTQY
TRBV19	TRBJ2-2	ASSNRQGGTGELF
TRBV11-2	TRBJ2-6	ASSLAANVLT
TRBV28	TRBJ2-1	ASSLSSSKQF
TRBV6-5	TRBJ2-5	ASDRGQTQY
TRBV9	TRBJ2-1	ASSVGLGGAYNEQF
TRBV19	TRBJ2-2	ASSRAEKGWELF
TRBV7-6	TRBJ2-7	ASSFDITYEQY
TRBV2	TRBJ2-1	ASRLGDEQF
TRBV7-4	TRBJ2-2	ASSPDGPTGATGELF
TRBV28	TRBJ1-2	ASSSPGDPQGYT
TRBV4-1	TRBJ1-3	ASSQVDMGLSSGNTIY
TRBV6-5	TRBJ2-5	ASSYAGRETQY
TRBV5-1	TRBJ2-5	ASSRMGERQETQY
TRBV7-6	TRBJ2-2	ASSLGTRANTGELF
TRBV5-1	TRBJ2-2	ASSLGSSGELF
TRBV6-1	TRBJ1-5	ASRTGNSNQPQH
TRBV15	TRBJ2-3	ATSRGVDTQY
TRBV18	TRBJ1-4	ASSPGQNEKLF